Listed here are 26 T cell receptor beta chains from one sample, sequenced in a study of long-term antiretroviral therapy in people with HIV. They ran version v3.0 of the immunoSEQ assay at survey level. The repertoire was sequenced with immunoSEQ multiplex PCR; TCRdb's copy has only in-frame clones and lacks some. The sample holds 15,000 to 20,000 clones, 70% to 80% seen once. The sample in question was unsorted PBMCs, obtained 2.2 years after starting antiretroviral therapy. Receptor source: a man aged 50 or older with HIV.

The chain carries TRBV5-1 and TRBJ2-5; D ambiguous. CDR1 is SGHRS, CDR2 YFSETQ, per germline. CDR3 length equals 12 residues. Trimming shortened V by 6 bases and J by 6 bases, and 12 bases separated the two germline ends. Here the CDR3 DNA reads TGCGCCAGCACCCTTAGTGGTAAGACCCAGTACTTC. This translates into CASTLSGKTQYF.

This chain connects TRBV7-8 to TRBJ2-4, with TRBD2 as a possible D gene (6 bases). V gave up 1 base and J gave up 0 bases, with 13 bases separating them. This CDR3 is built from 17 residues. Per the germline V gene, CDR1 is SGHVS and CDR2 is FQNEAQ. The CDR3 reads CASSLVSWRGAKNIQYF. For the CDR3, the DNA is TGTGCCAGCAGCTTAGTCTCGTGGAGGGGAGCCAAAAACATTCAGTACTTC.

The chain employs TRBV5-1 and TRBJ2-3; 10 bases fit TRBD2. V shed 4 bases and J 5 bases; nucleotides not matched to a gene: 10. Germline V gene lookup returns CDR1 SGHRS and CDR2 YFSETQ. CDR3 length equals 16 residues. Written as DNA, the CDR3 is TGCGCCAGCAGCCGCGGGCTAGCGGGGGAAGTAGATACGCAGTATTTT. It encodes CASSRGLAGEVDTQYF.

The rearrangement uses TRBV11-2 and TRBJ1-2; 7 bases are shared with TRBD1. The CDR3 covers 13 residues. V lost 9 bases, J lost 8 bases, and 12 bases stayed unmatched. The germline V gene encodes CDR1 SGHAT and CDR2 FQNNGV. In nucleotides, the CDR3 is TGTGCCAGTAGGACACAGGGGTTCGGCGGCTACACCTTC. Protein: CASRTQGFGGYTF. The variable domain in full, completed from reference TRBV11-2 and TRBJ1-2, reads EAGVAQSPRYKIIEKRQSVAFWCNPISGHATLYWYQQILGQGPKLLIQFQNNGVVDDSQLPKDRFSAERLKGVDSTLKIQPAKLEDSAVYLCASRTQGFGGYTFGSGTRLTVV.

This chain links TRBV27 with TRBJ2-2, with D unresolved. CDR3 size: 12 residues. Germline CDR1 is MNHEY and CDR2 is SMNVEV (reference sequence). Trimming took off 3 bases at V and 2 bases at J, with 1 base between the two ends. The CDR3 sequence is CASSFNTGELFF. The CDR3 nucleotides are TGTGCCAGCAGTTTCAACACCGGGGAGCTGTTTTTT.

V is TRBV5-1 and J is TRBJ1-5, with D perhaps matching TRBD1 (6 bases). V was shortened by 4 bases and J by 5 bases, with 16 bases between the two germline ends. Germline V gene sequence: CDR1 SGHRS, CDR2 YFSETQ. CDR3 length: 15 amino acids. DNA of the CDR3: TGCGCCAGCAGCGGCCACAGGGAGGGTGATCAGCCCCAGCATTTT. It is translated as CASSGHREGDQPQHF. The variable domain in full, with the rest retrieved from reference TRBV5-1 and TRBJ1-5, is KAGVTQTPRYLIKTRGQQVTLSCSPISGHRSVSWYQQTPGQGLQFLFEYFSETQRNKGNFPGRFSGRQFSNSRSEMNVSTLELGDSALYLCASSGHREGDQPQHFGDGTRLSIL.

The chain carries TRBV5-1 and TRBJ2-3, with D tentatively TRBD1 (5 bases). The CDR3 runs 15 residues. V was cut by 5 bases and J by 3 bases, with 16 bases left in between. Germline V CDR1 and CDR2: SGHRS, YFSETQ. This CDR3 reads CASRLGQGETDTQYF. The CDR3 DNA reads TGCGCCAGCAGGCTGGGGCAGGGTGAGACAGATACGCAGTATTTT.

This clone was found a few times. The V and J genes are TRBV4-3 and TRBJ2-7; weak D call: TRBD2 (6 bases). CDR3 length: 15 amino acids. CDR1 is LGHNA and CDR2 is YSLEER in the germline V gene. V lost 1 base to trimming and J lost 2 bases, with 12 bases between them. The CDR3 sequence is CASSQASGRTYEQYF. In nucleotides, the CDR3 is TGCGCCAGCAGCCAAGCGTCCGGGAGAACCTACGAGCAGTACTTC.

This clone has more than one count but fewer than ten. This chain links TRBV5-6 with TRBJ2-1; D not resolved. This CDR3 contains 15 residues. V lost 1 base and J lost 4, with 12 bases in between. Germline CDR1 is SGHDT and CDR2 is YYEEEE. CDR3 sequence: CASSLLSAGYNEQFF. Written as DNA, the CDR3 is TGTGCCAGCAGCTTGCTAAGCGCCGGGTACAATGAGCAGTTCTTC.

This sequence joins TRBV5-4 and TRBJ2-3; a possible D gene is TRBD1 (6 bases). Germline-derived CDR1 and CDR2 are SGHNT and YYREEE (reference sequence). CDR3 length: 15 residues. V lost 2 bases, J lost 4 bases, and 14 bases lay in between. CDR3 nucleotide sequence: TGTGCCAGCAGCTTATATCAGGGGCAGGCAGATACGCAGTATTTT. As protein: CASSLYQGQADTQYF.

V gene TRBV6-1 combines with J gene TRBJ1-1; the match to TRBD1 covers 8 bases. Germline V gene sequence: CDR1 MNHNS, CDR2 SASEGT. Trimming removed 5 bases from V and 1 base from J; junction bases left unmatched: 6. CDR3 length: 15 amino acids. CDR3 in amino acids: CASSTGQGGNTEAFF. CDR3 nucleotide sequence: TGTGCCAGCAGTACCGGACAGGGCGGGAACACTGAAGCTTTCTTT.

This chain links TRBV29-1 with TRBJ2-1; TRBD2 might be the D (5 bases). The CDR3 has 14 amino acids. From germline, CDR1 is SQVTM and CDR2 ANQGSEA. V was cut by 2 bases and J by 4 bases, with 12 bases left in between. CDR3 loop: CSVESAGLYNEQFF. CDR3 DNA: TGCAGCGTTGAATCGGCGGGCCTTTACAATGAGCAGTTCTTC.

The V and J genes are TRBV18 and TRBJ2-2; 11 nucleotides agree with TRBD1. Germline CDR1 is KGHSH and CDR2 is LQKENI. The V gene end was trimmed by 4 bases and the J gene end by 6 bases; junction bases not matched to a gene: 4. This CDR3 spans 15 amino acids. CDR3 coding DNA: TGTGCCAGCTCACAGGACAGGGGGCGCGCCGGGGAGCTGTTTTTT. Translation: CASSQDRGRAGELFF. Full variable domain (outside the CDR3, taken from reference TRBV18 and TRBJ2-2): NAGVMQNPRHLVRRRGQEARLRCSPMKGHSHVYWYRQLPEEGLKFMVYLQKENIIDESGMPKERFSAEFPKEGPSILRIQQVVRGDSAAYFCASSQDRGRAGELFFGEGSRLTVL.

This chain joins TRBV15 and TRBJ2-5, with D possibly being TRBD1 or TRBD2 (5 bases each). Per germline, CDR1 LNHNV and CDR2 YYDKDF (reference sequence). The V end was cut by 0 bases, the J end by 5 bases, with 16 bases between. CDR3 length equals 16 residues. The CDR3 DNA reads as TGTGCCACCAGCAGAGATGGGGACCTCGCTGGGGAGACCCAGTACTTC. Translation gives CATSRDGDLAGETQYF.

The CDR3 bases are TGTGCCAGCATGGACAGGGCTTCCCCAATGAACACTGAAGCTTTCTTT. This sequence encodes CASMDRASPMNTEAFF. This sequence joins TRBV19 and TRBJ1-1, with 8 bases lining up with TRBD1. This CDR3 is 16 amino acids long. Germline CDR1 and CDR2: LNHDA and SQIVND (reference sequence). V lost 9 bases to trimming and J lost 0 bases; unmatched junction nucleotides: 12.

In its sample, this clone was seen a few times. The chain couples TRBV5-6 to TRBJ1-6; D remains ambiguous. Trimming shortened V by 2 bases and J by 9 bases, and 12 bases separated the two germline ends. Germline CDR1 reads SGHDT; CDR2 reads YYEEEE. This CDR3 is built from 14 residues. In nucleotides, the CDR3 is TGTGCCAGCAGCTTCCTTAGGGCTGGTTCACCCCTCCACTTT. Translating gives CASSFLRAGSPLHF.

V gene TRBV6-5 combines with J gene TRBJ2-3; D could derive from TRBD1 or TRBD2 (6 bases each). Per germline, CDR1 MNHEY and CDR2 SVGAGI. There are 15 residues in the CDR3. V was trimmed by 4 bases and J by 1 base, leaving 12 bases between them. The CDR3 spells CASSLAGGGTDTQYF. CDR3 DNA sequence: TGTGCCAGCAGTTTAGCCGGGGGCGGCACAGATACGCAGTATTTT.

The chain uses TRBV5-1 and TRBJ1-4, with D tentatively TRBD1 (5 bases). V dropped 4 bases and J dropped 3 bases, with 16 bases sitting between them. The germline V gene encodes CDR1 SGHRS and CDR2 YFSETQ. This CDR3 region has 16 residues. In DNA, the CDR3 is TGCGCCAGCAGCCTCAACGCGGGGGGGGCTAATGAAAAACTGTTTTTT. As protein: CASSLNAGGANEKLFF.

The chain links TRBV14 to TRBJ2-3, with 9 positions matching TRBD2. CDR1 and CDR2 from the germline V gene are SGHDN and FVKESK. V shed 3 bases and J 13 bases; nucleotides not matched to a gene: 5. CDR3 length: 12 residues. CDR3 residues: CASSQGSGGKYF. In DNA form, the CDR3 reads TGTGCCAGCAGCCAGGGTAGCGGGGGCAAGTATTTT.

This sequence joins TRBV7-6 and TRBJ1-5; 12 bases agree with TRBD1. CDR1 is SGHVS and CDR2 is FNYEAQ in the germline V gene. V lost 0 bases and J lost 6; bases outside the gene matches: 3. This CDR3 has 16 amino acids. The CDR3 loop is CASSLAGTGGSQPQHF. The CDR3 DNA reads TGTGCCAGCAGCTTAGCCGGGACAGGGGGCTCTCAGCCCCAGCATTTT.

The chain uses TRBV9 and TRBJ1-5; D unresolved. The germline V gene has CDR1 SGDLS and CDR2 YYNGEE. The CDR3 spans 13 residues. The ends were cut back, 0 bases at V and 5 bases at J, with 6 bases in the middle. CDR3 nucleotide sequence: TGTGCCAGCAGCGTAGACTCGGATCAGCCCCAGCATTTT. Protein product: CASSVDSDQPQHF. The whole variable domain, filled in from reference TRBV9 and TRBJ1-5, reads DSGVTQTPKHLITATGQRVTLRCSPRSGDLSVYWYQQSLDQGLQFLIQYYNGEERAKGNILERFSAQQFPDLHSELNLSSLELGDSALYFCASSVDSDQPQHFGDGTRLSIL.

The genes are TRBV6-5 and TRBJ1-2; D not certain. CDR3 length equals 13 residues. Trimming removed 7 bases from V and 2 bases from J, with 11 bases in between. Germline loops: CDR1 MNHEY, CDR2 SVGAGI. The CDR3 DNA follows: TGTGCCAGCAAATCAGGAAGAAACTATGGCTACACCTTC. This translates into CASKSGRNYGYTF.

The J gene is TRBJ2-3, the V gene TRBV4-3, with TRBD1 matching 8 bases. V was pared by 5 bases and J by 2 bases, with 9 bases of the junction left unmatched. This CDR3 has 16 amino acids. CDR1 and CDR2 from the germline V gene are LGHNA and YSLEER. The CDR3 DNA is TGCGCCAGCAGCTACTACGGGACAGGAGTCACAGATACGCAGTATTTT. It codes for CASSYYGTGVTDTQYF.

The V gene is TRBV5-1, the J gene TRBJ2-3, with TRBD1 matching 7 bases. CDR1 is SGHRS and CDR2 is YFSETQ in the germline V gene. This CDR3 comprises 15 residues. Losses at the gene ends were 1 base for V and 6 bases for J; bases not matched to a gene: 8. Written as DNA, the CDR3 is TGCGCCAGCAGCTTGTCGGGCAGGGGGTTGGATACGCAGTATTTT. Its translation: CASSLSGRGLDTQYF.

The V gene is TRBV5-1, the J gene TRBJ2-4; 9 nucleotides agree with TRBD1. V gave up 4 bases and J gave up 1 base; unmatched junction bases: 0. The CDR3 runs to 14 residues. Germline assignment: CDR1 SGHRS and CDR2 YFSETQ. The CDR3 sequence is CASSDRGAKNIQYF. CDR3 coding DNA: TGCGCCAGCAGCGACAGGGGGGCCAAAAACATTCAGTACTTC.

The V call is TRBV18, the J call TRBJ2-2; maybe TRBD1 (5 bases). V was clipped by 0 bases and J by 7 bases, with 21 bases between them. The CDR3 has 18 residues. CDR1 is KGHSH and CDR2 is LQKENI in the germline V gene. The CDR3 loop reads CASSPPDGAPTLGGELFF. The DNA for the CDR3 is TGTGCCAGCTCACCACCGGATGGGGCTCCCACCTTAGGCGGGGAGCTGTTTTTT. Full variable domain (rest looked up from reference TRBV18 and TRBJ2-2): NAGVMQNPRHLVRRRGQEARLRCSPMKGHSHVYWYRQLPEEGLKFMVYLQKENIIDESGMPKERFSAEFPKEGPSILRIQQVVRGDSAAYFCASSPPDGAPTLGGELFFGEGSRLTVL.